These 14 T cell receptor beta chains were all obtained from the same sample, sequenced in a study of a mutant IDH1 vaccine in newly diagnosed glioma. Time point defined: week 23, last vaccination. With topical imiquimod, each dose of the vaccine consisted of 300 ug of mutant IDH1 20-mer peptide. No antigen is known for these receptors. Only in-frame clones appear in the TCRdb table, and some are missing; sequencing was by immunoSEQ multiplex PCR. The table shows 50,000 to 85,000 clones, with about 87% occurring only once. The sequencing here drew on PBMCs, taken from a glioma patient whose treatment included an IDH1 peptide vaccine. All receptors come from a man aged 18 to 29 with glioma.

The chain combines TRBV4-3 with TRBJ1-1; maybe TRBD1 (5 bases). The germline CDR1 and CDR2 sequences are LGHNA and YSLEER. V was pared by 1 base and J by 10 bases, with 19 bases between. This CDR3 has 15 residues. DNA for the CDR3: TGCGCCAGCAGCCAAGTGGATATGCGGGGGAGTGGAGCTTTCTTT. As protein: CASSQVDMRGSGAFF.

The rearrangement links TRBV7-6 to TRBJ2-3; D is unresolved. V was cut by 1 base and J by 6 bases, with 8 bases left in between. Germline CDR1 is SGHVS and CDR2 is FNYEAQ. CDR3 size: 13 residues. CDR3 bases: TGTGCCAGCAGCTTAGTTTATTCGGATACGCAGTATTTT. Translated, it gives CASSLVYSDTQYF.

The sample holds one count of this clone. V gene TRBV4-3 combines with J gene TRBJ1-4; no clear D gene. The CDR3 has 16 amino acids. Trimming pared 0 bases from V and 3 bases from J, leaving 11 bases between. Germline CDR1 and CDR2: LGHNA and YSLEER. The CDR3 nucleotides read TGCGCCAGCAGCCAAGAGACCGGGGTTTCTAATGAAAAACTGTTTTTT. It codes for CASSQETGVSNEKLFF.

This clone was detected a few times. The chain joins TRBV7-9 to TRBJ1-5; 8 bases map to TRBD1. There are 13 residues in the CDR3. J was trimmed by 6 bases and V by 5 bases; bases with no gene match: 3. Germline lookup yields CDR1 SEHNR and CDR2 FQNEAQ (reference sequence). This CDR3 is CASSKDRAQPQHF. In DNA form, the CDR3 reads TGTGCCAGCAGCAAGGACAGGGCTCAGCCCCAGCATTTT. The full variable domain, rest sourced from reference TRBV7-9 and TRBJ1-5, is DTGVSQNPRHKITKRGQNVTFRCDPISEHNRLYWYRQTLGQGPEFLTYFQNEAQLEKSRLLSDRFSAERPKGSFSTLEIQRTEQGDSAMYLCASSKDRAQPQHFGDGTRLSIL.

The chain couples TRBV29-1 to TRBJ1-2; TRBD1 is a possible D gene (6 bases). The CDR3 contains 13 residues. Trimming shortened V by 4 bases and J by 2 bases, and 11 bases separated the two germline ends. In germline, CDR1 is SQVTM, CDR2 ANQGSEA. The CDR3 sequence is CSVVRQGNYGYTF. In DNA form, the CDR3 reads TGCAGCGTTGTAAGGCAGGGGAACTATGGCTACACCTTC.

A few counts support this clone. The chain combines TRBV4-1 with TRBJ1-1, with D tentatively TRBD1 (6 bases). V dropped 3 bases and J dropped 1 base, with 12 bases sitting between them. The CDR3 is 15 amino acids. Germline-derived CDR1 and CDR2 are MGHRA and YSYEKL. The CDR3 DNA is TGCGCCAGCAGCCATCTACAGGGATCGAACACTGAAGCTTTCTTT. This translates into CASSHLQGSNTEAFF.

The chain joins TRBV7-6 to TRBJ1-3, with 7 positions matching TRBD1. The CDR3 sequence is 16 residues long. The germline V gene encodes CDR1 SGHVS and CDR2 FNYEAQ. J was trimmed by 0 bases and V by 5 bases; bases with no gene match: 7. CDR3 bases: TGTGCCAGCAGCGGGGGGACAGCGCTCTCTGGAAACACCATATATTTT. Amino acid sequence: CASSGGTALSGNTIYF.

The chain combines TRBV9 with TRBJ2-5, with 8 nucleotides matching TRBD2. The germline V gene encodes CDR1 SGDLS and CDR2 YYNGEE. V was pared by 4 bases and J by 2 bases, with 13 bases of the junction left unmatched. CDR3 length: 17 residues. This CDR3 is CASSHYLAGPYQETQYF. The CDR3 nucleotides are TGTGCCAGCAGCCATTACTTAGCGGGGCCGTATCAAGAGACCCAGTACTTC.

V is TRBV5-1 and J is TRBJ1-2, with 7 nucleotides matching TRBD1. V shed 5 bases, J shed 0 bases, and the junction held 7 bases outside the gene matches. CDR1 is SGHRS and CDR2 is YFSETQ in the germline V gene. This CDR3 comprises 15 residues. CDR3: CASRDGQAANYGYTF. The CDR3 coding sequence is TGCGCCAGCAGGGACGGACAGGCAGCTAACTATGGCTACACCTTC.

There are a few counts of this clone. This chain uses TRBV4-2 with TRBJ1-2; 8 nucleotides line up with TRBD1. This CDR3 is built from 16 residues. Germline-derived CDR1 and CDR2 are LGHNA and YNFKEQ. The V segment lost 1 base and the J segment 4 bases; nucleotides outside the gene matches: 8. CDR3 sequence (DNA): TGTGCCAGCAGCCAAGTCGAGACAGGGGACCTCTATGGCTACACCTTC. Its translation is CASSQVETGDLYGYTF.

The rearrangement joins TRBV15 to TRBJ2-1; TRBD2 agrees at 9 bases. Trimming at V came to 1 base and at J to 7 bases, leaving 5 bases not matched to a gene. This CDR3 has 15 amino acids. The germline gives CDR1 LNHNV, CDR2 YYDKDF (reference sequence). CDR3 protein: CATSRVGLAFNEQFF. The DNA for the CDR3 is TGTGCCACCAGCAGAGTGGGACTAGCCTTTAATGAGCAGTTCTTC.

This clone came up a few times. The J gene is TRBJ1-2, the V gene TRBV19, with TRBD1 identical over 10 bases. CDR3 length: 15 amino acids. J gave up 0 bases and V 4 bases, and 2 bases lay outside the gene matches. Per germline, CDR1 LNHDA and CDR2 SQIVND (reference sequence). The CDR3 loop reads CASSSGTGANYGYTF. DNA for the CDR3: TGTGCCAGTAGTAGCGGGACAGGGGCTAACTATGGCTACACCTTC. Based on the CDR3 plus reference TRBV19 and TRBJ1-2, the full variable domain is DGGITQSPKYLFRKEGQNVTLSCEQNLNHDAMYWYRQDPGQGLRLIYYSQIVNDFQKGDIAEGYSVSREKKESFPLTVTSAQKNPTAFYLCASSSGTGANYGYTFGSGTRLTVV.

V is TRBV4-1 and J is TRBJ2-5; D may be TRBD2 (6 bases). Germline V gene data show CDR1 as MGHRA and CDR2 as YSYEKL. The CDR3 is made up of 15 amino acids. The germline V and J ends were trimmed by 1 base and 4 bases, with 13 bases remaining between them. The DNA for the CDR3 is TGCGCCAGCAGCCAAGGACCCCAAGCGGGAGAGACCCAGTACTTC. Translating gives CASSQGPQAGETQYF.

This sequence joins TRBV7-2 and TRBJ2-7; 7 nucleotides align to TRBD2. CDR3 length: 19 residues. Germline V gene lookup returns CDR1 SGHTA and CDR2 FQGNSA. V was pared by 1 base and J by 2 bases, with 17 bases of the junction left unmatched. CDR3 region: CASSLVAREGRFQAYEQYF. Here the CDR3 DNA reads TGTGCCAGCAGCTTAGTCGCGAGGGAGGGTCGATTCCAAGCCTACGAGCAGTACTTC.